This entry describes one TCR beta chain. Its antigen remains unknown. The sample belongs to a study of OX40 agonist ivuxolimab in advanced cancers. Produced via immunoSEQ multiplex PCR; TCRdb's table is partial and in-frame only. The data show 25,000 to 40,000 clones, approximately 84% seen once. The study, taken as a whole, reports: CD8+ T cells were the subset that, on average, had more expanded clones than CD4+.

This CDR3 region has 15 residues. After removal of 3 bases from V and 5 bases from J, the junction contained 9 bases not matched to a gene. Germline V gives CDR1 SGDLS, CDR2 YYNGEE. The chain has TRBV9 and TRBJ2-5; 8 bases are shared with TRBD1. The material sequenced was CD4+ or CD8+ T cells sorted from blood, taken in a trial of the OX40 agonist ivuxolimab. The TCR originated in an adult with an advanced solid tumor such as melanoma, head and neck, liver or kidney cancer. CDR3 amino acids: CASSGPLDREETQYF. CDR3 nucleotides: TGTGCCAGCAGCGGGCCCCTGGACAGGGAGGAGACCCAGTACTTC. Filled out from reference TRBV9 and TRBJ2-5, the complete variable domain reads DSGVTQTPKHLITATGQRVTLRCSPRSGDLSVYWYQQSLDQGLQFLIQYYNGEERAKGNILERFSAQQFPDLHSELNLSSLELGDSALYFCASSGPLDREETQYFGPGTRLLVL.